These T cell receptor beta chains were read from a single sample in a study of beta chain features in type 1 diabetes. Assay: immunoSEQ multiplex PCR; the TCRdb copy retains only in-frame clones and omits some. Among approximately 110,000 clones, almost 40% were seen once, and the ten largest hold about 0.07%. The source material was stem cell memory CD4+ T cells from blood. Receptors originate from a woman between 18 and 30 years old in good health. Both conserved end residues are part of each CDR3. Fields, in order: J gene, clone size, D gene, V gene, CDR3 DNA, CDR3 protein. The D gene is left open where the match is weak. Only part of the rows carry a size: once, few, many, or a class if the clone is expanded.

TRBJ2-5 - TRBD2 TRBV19 TGTGCCAGTAGTTTTGGACTAGCGGGGCTGCAAGAGACCCAGTACTTC CASSFGLAGLQETQYF
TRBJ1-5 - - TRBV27 TGTGCCAGCAGTTTGGTTGGGGCAGGCCATAATCAGCCCCAGCATTTT CASSLVGAGHNQPQHF
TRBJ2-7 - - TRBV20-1 TGCAGTGCTAGAGGGGGCGGCGAGCAGTACTTC CSARGGGEQYF
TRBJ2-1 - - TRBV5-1 TGCGCCAGCAGCTTGTTCCAGGGAAGGTACAATGAGCAGTTCTTC CASSLFQGRYNEQFF
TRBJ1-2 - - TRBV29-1 TGCAGCGTTGAAAGAGATGGCTACACCTTC CSVERDGYTF
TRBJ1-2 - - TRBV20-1 TGCAGTGCTAGAGGGGGGGGTGGCTACACCTTC CSARGGGGYTF
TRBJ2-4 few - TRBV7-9 TGTGCCAGCAGCTTAGAGAGACTAGTAAACATTCAGTACTTC CASSLERLVNIQYF
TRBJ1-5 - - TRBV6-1 TGTGCCAGCAGTGAAGCGCGCTTCAGGGTAAGCAATCAGCCCCAGCATTTT CASSEARFRVSNQPQHF
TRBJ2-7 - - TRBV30 TGTGCCTGGAGTGCCGAGAATGAGCGGGCCTACGAGCAGTACTTC CAWSAENERAYEQYF
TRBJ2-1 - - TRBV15 TGTGCCACCAGCAGAGTCGGGACTCCCCCAAATGAGCAGTTCTTC CATSRVGTPPNEQFF
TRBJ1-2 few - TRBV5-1 TGCGCCAGCAGCTTGCAACCGGACTATGGCTACACCTTC CASSLQPDYGYTF
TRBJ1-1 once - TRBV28 TGTGCCAGCAGTTTGCGCAGGAAGAACACTGAAGCTTTCTTT CASSLRRKNTEAFF
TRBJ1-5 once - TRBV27 TGTGCCAGCAGTTTACATAGCAATCAGCCCCAGCATTTT CASSLHSNQPQHF
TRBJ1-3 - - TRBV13 TGTGCCAGCAGCAAGACCCGACAGGCCGTCTCTGGAAACACCATATATTTT CASSKTRQAVSGNTIYF
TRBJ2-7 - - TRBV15 TGTGCCACCAGCAGCCTTCTCCGGGGTCCCGAGCAGTACTTC CATSSLLRGPEQYF
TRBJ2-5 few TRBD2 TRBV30 TGTGCCTTGCGGGGGGGGGTATGGGAGACCCAGTACTTC CALRGGVWETQYF
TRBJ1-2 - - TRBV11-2 TGTGCCAGCAGCCTAAGGACAGATCACTATGGCTACACCTTC CASSLRTDHYGYTF
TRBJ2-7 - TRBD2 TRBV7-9 TGTGCCAGCAGCCGGACTAGCGGGAATACCTACGAGCAGTACTTC CASSRTSGNTYEQYF
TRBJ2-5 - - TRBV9 TGTGCCAGCTCAAGGAGGAATAGGGGGGAGACCCAGTACTTC CASSRRNRGETQYF
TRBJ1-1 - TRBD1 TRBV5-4 TGTGCCAGCAGCTCTCAGACAGGGGGATACACTGAAGCTTTCTTT CASSSQTGGYTEAFF
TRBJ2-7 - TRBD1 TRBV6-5 TGTGCCAGCAGCCCCAGACAGGGCTACGAGCAGTACTTC CASSPRQGYEQYF
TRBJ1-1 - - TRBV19 TGTGCCAGTAGTATCTCCAGGGACACTGAAGCTTTCTTT CASSISRDTEAFF
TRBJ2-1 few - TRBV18 TGTGCCAGCTCACCAATAACTAGTCATGAGCAGTTCTTC CASSPITSHEQFF
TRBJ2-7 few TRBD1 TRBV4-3 TGCGCCAGCAGCCAAGAACAGGACAGGTACTACGAGCAGTACTTC CASSQEQDRYYEQYF
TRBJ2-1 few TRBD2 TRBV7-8 TGTGCCAGCTCAATAGCGGGAGACTACAATGAGCAGTTCTTC CASSIAGDYNEQFF
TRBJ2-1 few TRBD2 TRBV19 TGTGCCAGTAGTCCAGATACTAGCGGGGCTCCGTTCTTC CASSPDTSGAPFF
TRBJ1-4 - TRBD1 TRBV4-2 TGTGCCAGCAGCCAAGTCGCAGGGGGCGGGCAGTCTGAAAAACTGTTTTTT CASSQVAGGGQSEKLFF
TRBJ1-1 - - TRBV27 TGTGCCAGCAAGGCGACGGGTGAAGCTTTCTTT CASKATGEAFF
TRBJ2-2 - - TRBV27 TGTGCCAGCAGTTCCCCCCCTAACACCGGGGAGCTGTTTTTT CASSSPPNTGELFF
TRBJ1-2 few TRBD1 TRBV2 TGTGCCAGCAGTGGACAGGGTGTAAACTATGGCTACACCTTC CASSGQGVNYGYTF
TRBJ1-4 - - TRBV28 TGTGCCAGCATCGGTCAAGATAATGAAAAACTGTTTTTT CASIGQDNEKLFF
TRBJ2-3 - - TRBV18 TGTGCCAGCTCAGATAAAGCGGGAGATACGCAGTATTTT CASSDKAGDTQYF
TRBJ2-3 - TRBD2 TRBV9 TGTGCCAGCAGCGTAGCTGGAGTGCGGGGGGGCGGTGAAGATACGCAGTATTTT CASSVAGVRGGGEDTQYF
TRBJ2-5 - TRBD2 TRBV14 TGTGCCAGCAGCCGCCAAAACCCTGGACTAGCGGGAGTGGGGGAGACCCAGTACTTC CASSRQNPGLAGVGETQYF
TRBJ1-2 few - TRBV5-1 TGCGCCAGCAGCCCTGGCGGGTACGGCTACACCTTC CASSPGGYGYTF
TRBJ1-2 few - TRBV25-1 TGTGCCAGCAGCCGGGGTCCCGGATTCCGCTACACCTTC CASSRGPGFRYTF
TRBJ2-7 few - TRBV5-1 TGCGCCAGCAGCTTGGGATTCGAGAGCACGGGTCAGTACTTC CASSLGFESTGQYF
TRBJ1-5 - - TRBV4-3 TGCGCCAGCAGCCAGCTAGAGGGTCAGCCCCAGCATTTT CASSQLEGQPQHF
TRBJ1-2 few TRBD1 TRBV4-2 TGTGCCAGCAGCCGGCCCGGGACAGTCTATGGCTACACCTTC CASSRPGTVYGYTF
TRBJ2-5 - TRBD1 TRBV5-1 TGCGCCAGCAGCTTGGGACAGGGGAAAGAGACCCAGTACTTC CASSLGQGKETQYF
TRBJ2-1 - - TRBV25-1 TGTGCCAGCAGTGAACCGGGGGACTATGAGCAGTTCTTC CASSEPGDYEQFF
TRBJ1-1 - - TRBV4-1 TGCGCCAGCAGCCAAGAGGCCAGTTACACTGAAGCTTTCTTT CASSQEASYTEAFF
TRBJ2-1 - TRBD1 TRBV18 TGTGCCAGCTCACACTATATGGACAGGGGGCCACCTCAGTTCTTC CASSHYMDRGPPQFF
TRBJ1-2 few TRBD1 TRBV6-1 TGTGCCAGCAGTACGACAGGGACCTATGGCTACACCTTC CASSTTGTYGYTF
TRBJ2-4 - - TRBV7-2 TGTGCCAGCAGCTCTGGGACACTAGCCAAAAACATTCAGTACTTC CASSSGTLAKNIQYF
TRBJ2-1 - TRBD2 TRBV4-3 TGCGCCAGCAGCCAAGCTAGCGGGAGGGTTAATGAGCAGTTCTTC CASSQASGRVNEQFF
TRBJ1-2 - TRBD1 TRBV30 TGTGCCTGGACCACTAGGACAGGAGCCATATATCGCTACACCTTC CAWTTRTGAIYRYTF
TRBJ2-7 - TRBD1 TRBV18 TGTGCCAGCTCACCCCTCCGACAGGGTGTCTACGAGCAGTACTTC CASSPLRQGVYEQYF
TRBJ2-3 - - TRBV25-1 TGTGCCAGCGGGCGGGTGTCTAGCACAGATACGCAGTATTTT CASGRVSSTDTQYF
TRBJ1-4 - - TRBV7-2 TGTGCCAGCAGCGTCCAGGGTGGTAATGAAAAACTGTTTTTT CASSVQGGNEKLFF
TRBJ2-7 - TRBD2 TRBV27 TGTGCCAGCAGTTTACGACTAGCGGGAGGGCCCTACGAGCAGTACTTC CASSLRLAGGPYEQYF
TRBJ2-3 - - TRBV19 TGTGCCAGTAGCCGCCCACAGGGCCCAGATACGCAGTATTTT CASSRPQGPDTQYF
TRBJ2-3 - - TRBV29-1 TGCAGCGTTGTAGGGGCCGGCACAGATACGCAGTATTTT CSVVGAGTDTQYF
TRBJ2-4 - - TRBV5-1 TGCGCCAGCAGCTTCCGGGACCGGAGGGACATTCAGTACTTC CASSFRDRRDIQYF
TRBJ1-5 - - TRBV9 TGTGCCAGCTGGGCGCGCAATCAGCCCCAGCATTTT CASWARNQPQHF
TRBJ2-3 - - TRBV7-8 TGTGCCAGCACCAACCCCTGGCGAGGTGGAGATACGCAGTATTTT CASTNPWRGGDTQYF
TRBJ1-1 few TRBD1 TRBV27 TGTGCCAGCAGTCCCCATCGGACAGGGGGCTGGAACACTGAAGCTTTCTTT CASSPHRTGGWNTEAFF
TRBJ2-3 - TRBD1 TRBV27 TGTGCCAGCAGTCGACAGGGGGTCTCAGATACGCAGTATTTT CASSRQGVSDTQYF
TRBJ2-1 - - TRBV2 TGTGCCAGCAGTGAAGGCTACCATAACAATGAGCAGTTCTTC CASSEGYHNNEQFF